This TCR beta chain was captured in a study of beta chain features in type 1 diabetes. About the research overall: No age, gender or cell yield differences were seen between patients and healthy donors. Study results and caveats: When Type 1 diabetes patients were examined, their TCRB CDR3s proved moderately but significantly shorter in all four CD4+ subsets.

Reverse transcribing all isolated RNA meant expressed TCRB transcripts were sequenced. Sequencing used immunoSEQ multiplex PCR; TCRdb keeps in-frame clones, though not all of them. In the table there are under 400,000 clones, around 13% of which are singletons. On this clone itself: Its antigen is undetermined.

Purities in excess of 98% were seen in all sorted populations. This sequence was found in a woman aged 18-29 years with type 1 diabetes. The sample consisted of naive CD4+ T cells from blood.

CDR3 DNA sequence: TGTGCCAGCAACCCTAGCGGGAGGGCCAAAGAGCAGTACTTC. Amino acid sequence: CASNPSGRAKEQYF. The chain carries TRBV6-5 and TRBJ2-7, with 12 positions matching TRBD2. CDR1 and CDR2 (germline): MNHEY, SVGAGI. The J segment lost 7 bases and the V segment lost 7 bases, leaving 8 bases of the junction unmatched. This CDR3 spans 14 amino acids.